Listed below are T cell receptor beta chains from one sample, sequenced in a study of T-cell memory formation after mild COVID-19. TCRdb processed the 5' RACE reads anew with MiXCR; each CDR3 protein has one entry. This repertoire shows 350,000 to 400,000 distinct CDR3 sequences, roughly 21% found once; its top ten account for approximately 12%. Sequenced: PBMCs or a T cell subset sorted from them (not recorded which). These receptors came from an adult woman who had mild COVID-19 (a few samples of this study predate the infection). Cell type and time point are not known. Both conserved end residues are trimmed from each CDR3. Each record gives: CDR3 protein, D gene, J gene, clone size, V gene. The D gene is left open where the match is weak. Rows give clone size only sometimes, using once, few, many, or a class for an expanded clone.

ASSVGQGGFDLLAYNEQF | TRBD1 | TRBJ2-1 | many | TRBV7-9
ASSLVPEDGYT | NA | TRBJ1-2 | NA | TRBV11-2
SALYQGSYEQY | NA | TRBJ2-7 | few | TRBV20-1
ASSPPWGRYNEQF | NA | TRBJ2-1 | few | TRBV7-9
ASSHKPGPLFYNEQF | NA | TRBJ2-1 | NA | TRBV9
ATSDTRPYNEQF | NA | TRBJ2-1 | few | TRBV24-1
ASSYDSNTEAF | NA | TRBJ1-1 | few | TRBV6-2/TRBV6-3
ASSLWGLGTEAF | NA | TRBJ1-1 | many | TRBV5-1
ASSSHRVRGGYT | NA | TRBJ1-2 | few | TRBV7-9
ASSPLRRENEQF | NA | TRBJ2-1 | few | TRBV3-1
ASSLGGGAAVEQF | TRBD2 | TRBJ2-1 | few | TRBV5-1
ASRSGLGNTEAF | NA | TRBJ1-1 | NA | TRBV6-5
ASSPLIGHTEAF | NA | TRBJ1-1 | few | TRBV18
ASSQRVMAAGELF | NA | TRBJ2-2 | few | TRBV3-1
SARAGSWGPNTEAF | NA | TRBJ1-1 | NA | TRBV20-1
ASSPPGYETQY | NA | TRBJ2-5 | NA | TRBV6-5
ASSPRTGENTQY | TRBD1 | TRBJ2-3 | many | TRBV12-3/TRBV12-4
SARDQGNEQF | NA | TRBJ2-1 | few | TRBV20-1
ATGSQGKSPNSYNEQF | NA | TRBJ2-1 | NA | TRBV24-1
SVAGSTYEQY | NA | TRBJ2-7 | NA | TRBV29-1
ASSSSGGLTEAF | TRBD1 | TRBJ1-1 | NA | TRBV5-1
ASSASPSRETQY | NA | TRBJ2-5 | NA | TRBV9
ATSDLTPGQGPLGSYNEQF | TRBD1 | TRBJ2-1 | NA | TRBV24-1
ASSPLAGGPGDEQF | TRBD2 | TRBJ2-1 | few | TRBV7-3
ASSQDSQGWTEAF | NA | TRBJ1-1 | NA | TRBV4-3
ASSGDGSNQPQH | NA | TRBJ1-5 | few | TRBV9
SAREGTRTGDYT | NA | TRBJ1-2 | NA | TRBV20-1
ATSRTRTGAGYT | TRBD1 | TRBJ1-2 | few | TRBV15
SANFRDSLETQY | TRBD1 | TRBJ2-5 | few | TRBV20-1
SVITIRTDTQY | NA | TRBJ2-3 | few | TRBV29-1
ASSLDPRSSYEQY | NA | TRBJ2-7 | NA | TRBV5-6
AWDGNTEAF | NA | TRBJ1-1 | few | TRBV30
ASSQDLRSTGELF | NA | TRBJ2-2 | NA | TRBV4-2
SARGTGGFIDEQY | TRBD1 | TRBJ2-7 | few | TRBV20-1
ASSYSIGGNQPQH | NA | TRBJ1-5 | NA | TRBV6-5
ASSQARTGRAGELF | TRBD1 | TRBJ2-2 | NA | TRBV6-5
SARTVDRDYGYT | TRBD1 | TRBJ1-2 | NA | TRBV20-1
ASSPLDINQPQH | NA | TRBJ1-5 | few | TRBV12-3/TRBV12-4
ASSSTGLGNTEAF | NA | TRBJ1-1 | NA | TRBV27
SARLSTDTQY | NA | TRBJ2-3 | NA | TRBV20-1
ASSYTGANVLT | NA | TRBJ2-6 | few | TRBV6-5
ATSPVGTIQGYT | NA | TRBJ1-2 | few | TRBV15
AWSFGTGNTEAF | TRBD1 | TRBJ1-1 | NA | TRBV30
ASSSPYGYT | NA | TRBJ1-2 | NA | TRBV7-9
ASNGGSYEQY | NA | TRBJ2-7 | NA | TRBV7-9
ASSLVADLRSYEQY | NA | TRBJ2-7 | NA | TRBV27
ASSARGQGAIGYT | TRBD1 | TRBJ1-2 | NA | TRBV11-3